This T cell receptor (beta chain) was obtained from a study of Graves' ophthalmopathy and Graves' hyperthyroidism (dated by TCRdb to 2017 to 2018). In terms of the full investigation: A patient counted as having stable hyperthyroidism if there was no progression to ophthalmopathy within 18 months of follow-up. The study used signatures of the TCR beta repertoire to tell Graves' ophthalmopathy apart from Graves' hyperthyroidism and to predict which patients would progress to ophthalmopathy. In total, some 130 blood samples were TCR-sequenced: around 42 ophthalmopathy, some 75 hyperthyroidism and some 17 hyperthyroidism-to-ophthalmopathy patients. A discovery set of 95 to 100 patients (43 ophthalmopathy, 57 stable hyperthyroidism) was enrolled to explore V-J signatures distinguishing ophthalmopathy from hyperthyroidism. An independent validation cohort comprised around 19 hyperthyroidism patients and about 16 patients who later progressed from hyperthyroidism to ophthalmopathy. In roughly 6 hyperthyroidism patients, the T-cell repertoire of thyroid tissue was compared with the T-cell repertoire of blood. Once sampling was done, hyperthyroidism patients were given methimazole at a starting dose of 30 mg daily, while ophthalmopathy patients were given high-dose intravenous methylprednisolone.

Patients with hyperthyroidism were aged 18 to 65 years, had been newly diagnosed, and had a disease duration of less than 2 months. Patients were excluded if they had other autoimmune diseases, uncontrolled infections, pregnancy or lactation. Clinical symptoms, serum thyroxine, TRAb, thyroid ultrasound and orbital computed tomography were used for diagnosis. Total RNA was extracted using Trizol reagent, and RNA quality was checked on an Agilent 2100 Bioanalyzer. What the study reported, not specific to this receptor: Most of the expanded thyroid clonotypes with a frequency above 0.001 were also detected in blood, and it was suggested that the thyroid immune response may be reflected by blood repertoires. In validation, the model predicted ophthalmopathy progression with about 70% sensitivity and approximately 72% specificity; roughly 11 predicted patients were CT-confirmed with GO in a median of around 6.5 months. The 13-signature model separated ophthalmopathy from stable hyperthyroidism with approximately 88% sensitivity and 81.08% specificity in cross-validation, and 80%/75% in the test set. Sample size was not statistically predetermined, and group allocation was not concealed from the investigators.

For repertoire sequencing, TCR beta CDR3 regions were amplified from RNA transcripts. A first-round RT-PCR used HTBI primers with the Qiagen OneStep RT-PCR kit, followed by a second-round multiplex PCR, size selection and purification. Libraries were sequenced on an Illumina HiSeq2000 using paired-end 100 bp reads. On the study's bioinformatics: Reads were processed with SOAPnuke, discarding reads with adapters, uncalled bases, mean Phred below 15, or no exact constant-primer or identifier match. High-quality paired reads were merged with COPE v1.2.5. Each unique nucleotide sequence was treated as a clonotype, and MiTCR v1.1 was used to align the clonotypes to the IMGT TRB V, D and J references. The analysis was limited to V-J combinations with a frequency above 0.0001, which together covered roughly 99% of the repertoires. A TCR clonal expansion and chaos score per V-J combination was defined as the ratio of F50 clonal expansion to chaos observed in the TCRdist matrix. Welch's t-statistics and random forest were used to narrow the features down to 13 V-J combinations, which were then fed into a naive Bayes classifier. The Morisita-Horn index was used to measure how similar the thyroid and blood repertoires were. Using fastp trimming at Q25 and MiXCR clonotype assembly, TCRdb reanalyzed the public sequencing data and kept in-frame beta chains. Rows matching on CDR3 protein sequence are summarized as one entry with the most common DNA and genes. The V and J calls here are based on TCRdb, not the publication. The sample has about 500,000 distinct CDR3 sequences on record, about two fifths of them singletons. The ten largest clonotypes hold 4% to 5% of the sample.

This clonotype was observed a handful of times. Its binding antigen is unknown. An end of the junction differs from the germline gene, which may be a read error. Including cysteine and phenylalanine, the CDR3 has 15 amino acids. Kept here is only the CDR3 DNA, which spans 45 bases and is read in frame from base 1. From the germline V gene, CDR1 is LGHNT and CDR2 is FRNRAP. The sequence is built from TRBV12-5 and TRBJ1-5; 8 bases in the junction line up with TRBD1. This TCR came from an adult man with Graves' hyperthyroidism. The sequenced sample consisted of peripheral blood or thyroid tissue (not recorded which). The CDR3 is CASAQRQGAGQPQQF. The bases read TGTGCTAGTGCCCAACGGCAGGGGGCAGGTCAGCCCCAGCAATTT.